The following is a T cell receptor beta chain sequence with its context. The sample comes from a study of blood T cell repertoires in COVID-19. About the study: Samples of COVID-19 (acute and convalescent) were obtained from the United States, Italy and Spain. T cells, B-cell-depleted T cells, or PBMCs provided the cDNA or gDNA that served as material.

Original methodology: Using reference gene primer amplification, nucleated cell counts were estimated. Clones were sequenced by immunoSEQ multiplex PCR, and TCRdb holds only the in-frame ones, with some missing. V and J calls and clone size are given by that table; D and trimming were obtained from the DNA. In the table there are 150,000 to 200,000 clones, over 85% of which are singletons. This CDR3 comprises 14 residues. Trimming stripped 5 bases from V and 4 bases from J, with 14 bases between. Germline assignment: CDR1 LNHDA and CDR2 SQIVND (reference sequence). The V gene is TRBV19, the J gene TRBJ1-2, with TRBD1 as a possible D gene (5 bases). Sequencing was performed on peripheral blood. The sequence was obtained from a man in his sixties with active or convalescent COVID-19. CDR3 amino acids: CASSFRALGYGYTF. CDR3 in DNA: TGTGCCAGTAGTTTCAGGGCGTTGGGCTATGGCTACACCTTC.